This T cell receptor beta chain appears in the sequencing data of a study of blood T cell repertoires in COVID-19. Study background: The samples span acute and convalescent COVID-19 from the United States, Italy and Spain. T cells, B-cell-depleted T cells, or PBMCs supplied cDNA or gDNA.

Germline V CDR1 and CDR2: LNHDA, SQIVND (reference sequence). J lost 0 bases, V lost 1 base, and 4 bases had no gene match. The CDR3 consists of 17 residues. Study processing details: How many nucleated cells were present was estimated from reference gene primer amplification. Sequenced by immunoSEQ multiplex PCR; TCRdb stores in-frame clones only, minus some. V, J and clone size derive from that table, while D and trimming were established from the DNA sequence. Here the sample spans around 200,000 clones, approximately 91% being singletons. The genes are TRBV19 and TRBJ2-4; 9 bases are shared with TRBD2. The TCR sequence derives from a man aged 18 to 29 with active or convalescent COVID-19. The sequenced material came from peripheral blood. The CDR3 bases are TGTGCCAGTAGTATAGCTTGGCGGGAGGGAGCCAAAAACATTCAGTACTTC. The encoded protein is CASSIAWREGAKNIQYF.